These 15 T cell receptor beta chains originate from one sample sequenced in a study of CD8 T cells in Susac syndrome. cDNA came from about 0.5 to 1 ug RNA primed by random hexamers. MiXCR was run by TCRdb on the immunoSEQ multiplex PCR reads, yielding one entry per CDR3 protein. Of about 190,000 distinct CDR3 sequences in the sample, 85% to 95% were seen once. Specimen: CD8+ T cells from PBMCs. Receptor source: a human donor with Susac syndrome.

The genes are TRBV7-3 and TRBJ1-5, with 7 positions matching TRBD1. Germline V CDR1 and CDR2: SGHTA, FQGTGA. This CDR3 spans 13 amino acids. The V segment lost 2 bases and the J segment 7 bases; nucleotides outside the gene matches: 2. The CDR3 DNA follows: TGTGCCAGCAGCTTACAGGGGGTGCAGCCCCAGCATTTT. Amino acids: CASSLQGVQPQHF.

This chain uses TRBV14 with TRBJ1-1; D remains ambiguous. The CDR3 extends over 13 amino acids. Germline V gene data show CDR1 as SGHDN and CDR2 as FVKESK. Trimming took 2 bases from V and 5 from J, leaving 9 bases between them. The chain's CDR3 is CASSQLDSTEAFF. Written as DNA, the CDR3 is TGTGCCAGCAGCCAATTGGACTCTACTGAAGCTTTCTTT. Full variable domain (rest looked up from reference TRBV14 and TRBJ1-1): EAGVTQFPSHSVIEKGQTVTLRCDPISGHDNLYWYRRVMGKEIKFLLHFVKESKQDESGMPNNRFLAERTGGTYSTLKVQPAELEDSGVYFCASSQLDSTEAFFGQGTRLTVV.

This clonotype was detected only once. The V and J genes are TRBV6-5 and TRBJ1-2, with D possibly matching TRBD1 (6 bases). V lost 0 bases to trimming and J lost 4 bases, with 12 bases between them. The germline V gene encodes CDR1 MNHEY and CDR2 SVGAGI. The CDR3 runs 15 residues. For the CDR3, the DNA is TGTGCCAGCAGTTACTCAGAACAGGGAATCTATGGCTACACCTTC. Protein product: CASSYSEQGIYGYTF.

The V gene is TRBV29-1, the J gene TRBJ2-7; TRBD2 is a possible D gene (6 bases). Trimming took off 7 bases at V and 6 bases at J, with 13 bases between the two ends. The CDR3 contains 11 residues. Germline-derived CDR1 and CDR2 are SQVTM and ANQGSEA. The CDR3 DNA reads TGCAGCGGCGGGACGGGGTCCGAGCAGTACTTC. The encoded protein is CSGGTGSEQYF.

The chain is built from TRBV3-1 and TRBJ2-3, with 8 bases matching TRBD1. The length of the CDR3 is 16 residues. In germline, CDR1 is LGHDT, CDR2 YNNKEL (reference sequence). After removal of 2 bases from V and 6 bases from J, the junction contained 10 bases not matched to a gene. The CDR3 protein is CASSQMSLQGADTQYF. Here the CDR3 DNA reads TGTGCCAGCAGCCAAATGAGCCTCCAGGGGGCCGATACGCAGTATTTT.

The genes are TRBV3-1 and TRBJ2-2, with TRBD2 matching over 10 bases. This CDR3 has 17 amino acids. Losses at the gene ends were 3 bases for V and 0 bases for J; bases not matched to a gene: 4. Per germline, CDR1 LGHDT and CDR2 YNNKEL (reference sequence). CDR3 DNA sequence: TGTGCCAGCAGCCAGGGCGGACTAGCGGCGAACACCGGGGAGCTGTTTTTT. Amino acids: CASSQGGLAANTGELFF.

The gene calls are TRBV9 and TRBJ1-2; D gene uncertain. The CDR3 runs 15 residues. Trimming shortened V by 4 bases and J by 5 bases, and 18 bases separated the two germline ends. Germline loops: CDR1 SGDLS, CDR2 YYNGEE. CDR3 sequence reads: CASSSTDADRYGYTF. Written as DNA, the CDR3 is TGTGCCAGCAGCTCTACCGACGCAGACCGGTATGGCTACACCTTC.

This chain joins TRBV4-1 and TRBJ2-7, with D maybe TRBD1 (5 bases). CDR3 length: 14 amino acids. Per germline, CDR1 MGHRA and CDR2 YSYEKL. Between the trimmed V and J ends, which lost 1 base and 3 bases, there was a span of 10 bases. The CDR3: CASSQGVRVYEQYF. CDR3 in DNA: TGCGCCAGCAGCCAAGGGGTCAGGGTCTACGAGCAGTACTTC.

The gene calls are TRBV11-2 and TRBJ2-4; tentative D call: TRBD2 (6 bases). The CDR3 loop spans 14 amino acids. Trimming left V 1 base short and J 6 bases short, with 10 bases between. Per germline, CDR1 SGHAT and CDR2 FQNNGV. In DNA form, the CDR3 reads TGTGCCAGCAGCTTAGGAATGGGGGGAAACATTCAGTACTTC. Amino acid sequence: CASSLGMGGNIQYF.

The chain joins TRBV5-6 to TRBJ2-7; D remains unclear. V dropped 1 base and J dropped 12 bases, with 14 bases sitting between them. The CDR3 has 12 amino acids. The germline gives CDR1 SGHDT, CDR2 YYEEEE. The CDR3 loop is CASSLYRGSGYF. The CDR3 nucleotides are TGTGCCAGCAGCTTGTACCGTGGGTCCGGGTACTTC.

This chain uses TRBV5-5 with TRBJ1-2; D ambiguous. CDR1 and CDR2 (germline): SGHKS, YYEKEE (reference sequence). Trimming removed 6 bases from V and 7 bases from J, with 16 bases in between. The CDR3 totals 13 residues. CDR3: CASTLGHTPGYTF. CDR3 nucleotides: TGTGCCAGCACCTTAGGGCACACCCCTGGCTACACCTTC. Together with reference TRBV5-5 and TRBJ1-2, the CDR3 gives the full variable domain: DAGVTQSPTHLIKTRGQQVTLRCSPISGHKSVSWYQQVLGQGPQFIFQYYEKEERGRGNFPDRFSARQFPNYSSELNVNALLLGDSALYLCASTLGHTPGYTFGSGTRLTVV.

J is TRBJ1-2 and V is TRBV7-9, with D maybe TRBD1 (6 bases). The V end was cut by 6 bases, the J end by 5 bases, with 16 bases between. This CDR3 has 14 amino acids. The germline CDR1 and CDR2 sequences are SEHNR and FQNEAQ (reference sequence). The CDR3 sequence is CASRTAADSYGYTF. The CDR3 DNA reads TGTGCCAGCAGAACCGCAGCGGACAGTTATGGCTACACCTTC.

V is TRBV24-1 and J is TRBJ2-1; 7 bases are shared with TRBD1. The CDR3 covers 13 residues. CDR1 is KGHDR and CDR2 is SFDVKD in the germline V gene. The V gene end was trimmed by 9 bases and the J gene end by 1 base; junction bases not matched to a gene: 2. In DNA, the CDR3 is TGTGCCACCTCCAGGGGGTCCTACAATGAGCAGTTCTTC. Protein sequence: CATSRGSYNEQFF.

This rearrangement joins TRBV9 to TRBJ1-4, with 7 bases aligning to TRBD1. V was clipped by 2 bases and J by 6 bases; unmatched bases: 4. This CDR3 has 14 residues. The germline gives CDR1 SGDLS, CDR2 YYNGEE. Written as DNA, the CDR3 is TGTGCCAGCAGCGTCGACAGGGAAGATGAAAAACTGTTTTTT. Encoded protein: CASSVDREDEKLFF.

J is TRBJ2-1 and V is TRBV9, with 7 bases matching TRBD1. Germline trimming cut 3 bases from V and 9 bases from J; bases unmatched to any gene: 3. The V gene's germline CDR1 is SGDLS and CDR2 YYNGEE. The CDR3 is made up of 12 amino acids. CDR3 bases: TGTGCCAGCAGCGGAGGGGGCACTGAGCAGTTCTTC. Translating it yields CASSGGGTEQFF. Together with reference TRBV9 and TRBJ2-1, the CDR3 gives the full variable domain: DSGVTQTPKHLITATGQRVTLRCSPRSGDLSVYWYQQSLDQGLQFLIQYYNGEERAKGNILERFSAQQFPDLHSELNLSSLELGDSALYFCASSGGGTEQFFGPGTRLTVL.